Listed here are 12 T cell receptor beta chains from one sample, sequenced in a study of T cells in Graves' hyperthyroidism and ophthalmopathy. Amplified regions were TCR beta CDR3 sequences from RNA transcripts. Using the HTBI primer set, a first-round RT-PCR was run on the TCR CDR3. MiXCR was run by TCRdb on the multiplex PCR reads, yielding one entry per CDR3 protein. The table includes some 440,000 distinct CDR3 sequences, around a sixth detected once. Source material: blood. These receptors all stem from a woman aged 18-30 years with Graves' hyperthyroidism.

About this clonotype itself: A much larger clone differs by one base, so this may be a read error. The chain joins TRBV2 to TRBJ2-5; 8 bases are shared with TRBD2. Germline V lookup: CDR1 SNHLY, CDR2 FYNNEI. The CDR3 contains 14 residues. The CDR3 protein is CASSGRGVRETQHF. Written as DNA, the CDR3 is TGTGCCAGCAGTGGGCGGGGGGTGCGGGAGACCCAGCACTTC.

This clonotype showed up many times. DNA for the CDR3: TGTGCCAGCAGCCCGTGGGACAGGGGGCGAGAGACCCAGTACTTC. Translation: CASSPWDRGRETQYF. The chain uses TRBV7-2 and TRBJ2-5, with 12 bases fitting TRBD1. With V trimmed by 5 bases and J by 4 bases, 5 bases remained unmatched. The CDR3 covers 15 residues. The V gene's germline CDR1 is SGHTA and CDR2 FQGNSA.

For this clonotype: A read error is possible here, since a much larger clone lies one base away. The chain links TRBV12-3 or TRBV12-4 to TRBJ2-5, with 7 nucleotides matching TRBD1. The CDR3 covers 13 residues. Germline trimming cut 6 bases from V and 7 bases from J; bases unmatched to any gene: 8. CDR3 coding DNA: TGTGCCAGCAGGGCCACAGGGGTGGGGACCCAGTACTTC. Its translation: CASRATGVGTQYF.

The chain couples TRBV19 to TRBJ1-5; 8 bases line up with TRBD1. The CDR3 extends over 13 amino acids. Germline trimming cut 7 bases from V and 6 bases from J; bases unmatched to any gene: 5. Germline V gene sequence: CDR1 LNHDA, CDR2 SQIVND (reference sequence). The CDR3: CASTQDRAQPQHF. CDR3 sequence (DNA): TGTGCCAGTACACAGGACAGGGCTCAGCCCCAGCATTTT.

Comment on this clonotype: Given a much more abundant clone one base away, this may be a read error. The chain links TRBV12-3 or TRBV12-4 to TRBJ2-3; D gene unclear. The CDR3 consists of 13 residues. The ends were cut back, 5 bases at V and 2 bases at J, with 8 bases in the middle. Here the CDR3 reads CASSHRSTDTQYF. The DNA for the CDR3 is TGTGCCAGCAGTCATCGATCCACAGATACGCAGTATTTT.

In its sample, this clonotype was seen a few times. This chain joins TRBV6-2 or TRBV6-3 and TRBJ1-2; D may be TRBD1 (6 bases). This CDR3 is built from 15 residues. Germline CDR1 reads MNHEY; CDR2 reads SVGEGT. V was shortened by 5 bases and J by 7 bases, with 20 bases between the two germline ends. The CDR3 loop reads CASSDRFGDLFGYTF. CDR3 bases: TGTGCCAGCAGTGACAGGTTCGGAGATTTGTTTGGCTACACCTTC.

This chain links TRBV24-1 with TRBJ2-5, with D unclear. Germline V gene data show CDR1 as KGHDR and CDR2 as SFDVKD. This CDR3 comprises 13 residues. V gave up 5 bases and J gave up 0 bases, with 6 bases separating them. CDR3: CATSVRYQETQYF. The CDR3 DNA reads TGTGCCACCAGTGTTCGATACCAAGAGACCCAGTACTTC.

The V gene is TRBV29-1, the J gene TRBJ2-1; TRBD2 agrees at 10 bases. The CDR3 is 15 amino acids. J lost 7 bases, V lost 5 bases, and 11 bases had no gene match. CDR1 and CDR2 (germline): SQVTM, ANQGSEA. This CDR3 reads CSVHTGLAEGNEQFF. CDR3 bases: TGCAGCGTTCATACAGGACTAGCGGAGGGGAATGAGCAGTTCTTC.

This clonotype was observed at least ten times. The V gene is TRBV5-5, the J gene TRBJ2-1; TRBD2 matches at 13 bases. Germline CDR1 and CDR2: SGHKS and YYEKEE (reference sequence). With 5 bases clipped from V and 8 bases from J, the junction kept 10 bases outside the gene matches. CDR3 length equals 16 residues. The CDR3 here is CASRRTSGGPSHEQFF. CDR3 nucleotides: TGTGCCAGCAGACGGACTAGCGGGGGCCCCTCCCATGAGCAGTTCTTC.

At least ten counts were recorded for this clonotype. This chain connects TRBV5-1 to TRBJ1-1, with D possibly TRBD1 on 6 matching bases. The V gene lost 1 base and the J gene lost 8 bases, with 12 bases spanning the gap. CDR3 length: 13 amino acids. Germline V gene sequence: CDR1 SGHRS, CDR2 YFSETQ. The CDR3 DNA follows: TGCGCCAGCAGCTTGAAAGGGGGAGGAGAAGCTTTCTTT. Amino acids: CASSLKGGGEAFF.

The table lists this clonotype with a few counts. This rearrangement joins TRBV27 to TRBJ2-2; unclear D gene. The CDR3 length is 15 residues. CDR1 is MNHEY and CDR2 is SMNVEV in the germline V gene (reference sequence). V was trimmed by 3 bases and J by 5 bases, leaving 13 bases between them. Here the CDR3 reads CASSFAQDLTGELFF. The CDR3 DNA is TGTGCCAGCAGTTTCGCTCAGGACCTAACCGGGGAGCTGTTTTTT.

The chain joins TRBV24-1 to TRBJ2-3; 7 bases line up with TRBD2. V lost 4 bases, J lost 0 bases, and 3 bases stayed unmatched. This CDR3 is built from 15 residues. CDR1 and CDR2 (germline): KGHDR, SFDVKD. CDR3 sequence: CATSDVRGSTDTQYF. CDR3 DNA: TGTGCCACCAGTGACGTGCGGGGGAGCACAGATACGCAGTATTTT.